This TCR beta chain was sequenced in a study of OX40 agonist ivuxolimab in advanced cancers. The CDR3 spans 16 residues. Germline V lookup: CDR1 SGHNT, CDR2 YYREEE (reference sequence). V was clipped by 10 bases and J by 3 bases, with 22 bases between them. Libraries were prepared by immunoSEQ multiplex PCR; TCRdb keeps only in-frame clonotypes and omits some of them. The profile shows under 85,000 clones, about 81% of them singletons. Study outcomes and limitations: Determination of antigen specificity was not performed for the expanded peripheral T cells.

This clone appeared once. Its target is unknown. The TCR comes from an adult with an advanced solid tumor such as melanoma, head and neck, liver or kidney cancer. V is TRBV5-4 and J is TRBJ2-2, with D possibly matching TRBD2 (7 bases). Specimen: CD4+ or CD8+ T cells sorted from blood, collected in a trial of the OX40 agonist ivuxolimab. Written as DNA, the CDR3 is TGTGCCTTAAGAAACCTTCCGGGGGGCGACACCGGGGAGCTGTTTTTT. The encoded protein is CALRNLPGGDTGELFF.